This TCR beta chain was retrieved from a study of T cells in Graves' hyperthyroidism and ophthalmopathy. The overall study: It was at initial diagnosis, before any treatment, that peripheral blood was collected.

There were TCR beta CDR3 regions amplified from RNA transcripts. HTBI primers were used for first-round RT-PCR of the TCR CDR3. TCRdb re-called the multiplex PCR reads through MiXCR, storing one row per CDR3 protein. Of around 250,000 distinct CDR3 sequences in the sample, more than 12% were seen once. The germline CDR1 and CDR2 sequences are DFQATT and SNEGSKA (reference sequence). The CDR3 is 18 amino acids. The J segment lost 3 bases and the V segment lost 5 bases, leaving 13 bases of the junction unmatched. The clonotype was recovered from a woman aged 40 to 55 with Graves' hyperthyroidism that later progressed to Graves' ophthalmopathy. The material sequenced was blood. The rearrangement links TRBV20-1 to TRBJ2-6; the match to TRBD1 covers 10 bases. The CDR3 sequence is CSAPHWDRGIFGANVLTF. Here the CDR3 DNA reads TGCAGTGCTCCACATTGGGACAGGGGAATCTTTGGGGCCAACGTCCTGACTTTC.